This TCR beta chain was observed in a study of blood T cells in healthy people across ages. The CDR3 loop spans 16 amino acids. V shed 3 bases and J 6 bases; nucleotides not matched to a gene: 11. Germline V gene data show CDR1 as DFQATT and CDR2 as SNEGSKA (reference sequence). Of note for this clonotype: Its specificity is not known.

It was with a sample-barcoded 5' primer and a J-beta primer mix that a second PCR of about 6 to 12 cycles was run. Every single cDNA molecule received a tag from a template-switch adaptor with 12 random nucleotides. A single record per CDR3 protein comes from TCRdb applying MiXCR to the 5' RACE reads. The sample records just under 750,000 distinct CDR3 sequences, 20% to 25% being singletons. Isolation recovered at least 7 million PBMCs from every sample. General study results and limits: Both higher diversity and more naive CD4+ cells marked long-lived donors when set against aged donors.

Sequenced: blood. This rearrangement joins TRBV20-1 to TRBJ1-5, with 10 bases that match TRBD1. This TCR derives from a man aged 70-80 years in good health. This chain's CDR3 is CSARDPGQGNAQPQHF. CDR3 bases: TGCAGTGCTAGGGATCCGGGACAGGGGAATGCTCAGCCCCAGCATTTT.